This T cell receptor beta chain was obtained from a study of T cell repertoires in cytomegalovirus infection. Study background: Matching HLA type and CMV infection were both indicated by public TCR beta signatures.

This clonotype has a handful of counts. Its antigen is not identified. V was cut by 3 bases and J by 1 base, with 9 bases left in between. In germline, CDR1 is LNHDA, CDR2 SQIVND (reference sequence). The CDR3 runs to 15 residues. TCRdb analysed the reads with MiXCR anew, one entry per CDR3 protein. This table holds 250,000 to 400,000 distinct CDR3 sequences, just under 25% found once. The receptor's source is a human donor in good health (CMV status not recorded). Some clones in this sample may be carry-over from other donors' samples. V is TRBV19 and J is TRBJ2-2, with a tentative D call TRBD2 (5 bases). Specimen: cultured PBMCs, collected from culture after CMV antigen stimulation. CDR3 loop: CASSMSRGNTGELFF. The CDR3 bases are TGTGCCAGTAGTATGAGTCGGGGGAACACCGGGGAGCTGTTTTTT.